One sample yielded the 18 T cell receptor beta chains listed below, sequenced in a study of T cells in Graves' hyperthyroidism and ophthalmopathy. Amplification of TCR beta CDR3 regions was performed using RNA transcripts as template. The HTBI primer set served for first-round RT-PCR of the TCR CDR3. One entry per CDR3 protein results from TCRdb running MiXCR on the multiplex PCR reads. Among around 340,000 distinct CDR3 sequences, roughly 17% were seen once, and the ten largest hold approximately 35%. The sample consisted of blood. All receptors derive from a man aged 25 to 40 with Graves' hyperthyroidism.

The J gene is TRBJ2-1, the V gene TRBV30, with no clear D. CDR1 and CDR2 (germline): GTSNPN, SVGIG (reference sequence). V lost 2 bases and J 5 bases, leaving 7 bases between the germline ends. The CDR3 covers 12 residues. The CDR3 is CAWSQSHNEQFF. CDR3 bases: TGTGCCTGGAGTCAGAGCCACAATGAGCAGTTCTTC.

The chain uses TRBV28 and TRBJ2-1, with TRBD2 matching over 10 bases. The CDR3 is made up of 19 amino acids. Germline values: CDR1 MDHEN, CDR2 SYDVKM. V shed 9 bases, J shed 1 base, and the junction held 18 bases outside the gene matches. For the CDR3, the DNA is TGTGCCAGTGCCGAGGGGAAACGAGCGGGAGGGCCTTCCTACAATGAGCAGTTCTTC. Its translation: CASAEGKRAGGPSYNEQFF.

This clonotype was counted ten times or more. The V gene is TRBV12-3 or TRBV12-4, the J gene TRBJ1-6; D unresolved. CDR3 length equals 16 residues. Trimming cost V 2 bases and J 8 bases, with 16 bases left between them. In DNA form, the CDR3 reads TGTGCCAGCAGTTTATTCCTGTCTGGATCGGATTCACCCCTCCACTTT. Its protein product is CASSLFLSGSDSPLHF.

About this clonotype itself: It may be a read error: a sequence one base away is much more abundant. The chain uses TRBV6-2 or TRBV6-3 and TRBJ2-4, with 9 nucleotides matching TRBD2. V lost 7 bases, J lost 7 bases, and 8 bases stayed unmatched. CDR1 MNHEY and CDR2 SVGEGT come from the germline V gene. This CDR3 comprises 14 residues. The CDR3 nucleotides read TGTGCCAGCAAGCAGGGCGGGGGGGCGAACATTCAGTACTTC. It encodes CASKQGGGANIQYF.

Turning to this clonotype: Since a much larger clone is just one base distant, this may be a read error. V and J are TRBV7-3 and TRBJ2-1; D may be TRBD1 or TRBD2 (6 bases each). The CDR3 spans 13 residues. CDR1 is SGHTA, CDR2 FQGTGA, per germline. The V gene lost 5 bases and the J gene lost 6 bases, with 11 bases spanning the gap. In DNA form, the CDR3 reads TGTGCCAGCAGCCCCTCGGGGGCCAATGAGCAGTTCTTC. It codes for CASSPSGANEQFF.

This clonotype was observed at least ten times. V gene TRBV12-3 or TRBV12-4 combines with J gene TRBJ2-7; no definite D call. The CDR3 runs to 14 residues. V was shortened by 3 bases and J by 2 bases, with 11 bases between the two germline ends. The CDR3 DNA sequence: TGTGCCAGCAGTTTGCCCTCCAGAGCCTACGAGCAGTACTTC. Amino acids: CASSLPSRAYEQYF.

The table lists this clonotype with many counts. The chain combines TRBV28 with TRBJ2-3, with TRBD1 matching 10 bases. Germline trimming cut 5 bases from V and 2 bases from J; bases unmatched to any gene: 16. The germline V gene encodes CDR1 MDHEN and CDR2 SYDVKM. There are 19 residues in the CDR3. Here the CDR3 reads CASSPPGGQGGETTDTQYF. The CDR3 nucleotides read TGTGCCAGCAGTCCCCCGGGAGGACAGGGGGGAGAGACCACAGATACGCAGTATTTT.

V is TRBV27 and J is TRBJ2-1, with 10 nucleotides matching TRBD1. J lost 3 bases, V lost 4 bases, and 6 bases had no gene match. This CDR3 has 16 residues. Per germline, CDR1 MNHEY and CDR2 SMNVEV (reference sequence). The CDR3 nucleotides read TGTGCCAGCAGTTCGACAGGGGGCTGGGTCTACAATGAGCAGTTCTTC. Protein: CASSSTGGWVYNEQFF.

The chain carries TRBV6-1 and TRBJ2-3; D gene ambiguous. Germline values: CDR1 MNHNS, CDR2 SASEGT. Trimming left V 3 bases short and J 4 bases short, with 11 bases between. The CDR3 has 14 amino acids. CDR3 nucleotide sequence: TGTGCCAGCAGTGACAGGTACCCACCAGATACGCAGTATTTT. Protein: CASSDRYPPDTQYF.

This clonotype was seen many times. The chain couples TRBV3-1 to TRBJ1-5, with D unclear. Trimming left V 2 bases short and J 6 bases short, with 11 bases between. From germline, CDR1 is LGHDT and CDR2 YNNKEL (reference sequence). This CDR3 has 14 residues. This chain's CDR3 is CASSQIPGSQPQHF. CDR3 nucleotide sequence: TGTGCCAGCAGCCAAATCCCGGGAAGTCAGCCCCAGCATTTT.

A few counts support this clonotype. CDR3 nucleotide sequence: TGTGCCAGCAGTTTAGGGCCTGGGTATAGCAATCAGCCCCAGCATTTT. Translation: CASSLGPGYSNQPQHF. The rearrangement links TRBV28 to TRBJ1-5; D ambiguous. Germline-derived CDR1 and CDR2 are MDHEN and SYDVKM. V was shortened by 2 bases and J by 0 bases, with 11 bases between the two germline ends. The CDR3 sequence is 16 residues long.

The chain uses TRBV19 and TRBJ2-7; maybe TRBD2 (6 bases). Trimming cost V 4 bases and J 0 bases, with 10 bases left between them. This CDR3 contains 14 residues. Germline V gene data show CDR1 as LNHDA and CDR2 as SQIVND (reference sequence). CDR3 sequence (DNA): TGTGCCAGTAGTACAAGGGGAGGCTCCTACGAGCAGTACTTC. Its translation: CASSTRGGSYEQYF.

There are many counts of this clonotype. The chain carries TRBV28 and TRBJ1-1; D is perhaps TRBD1 (5 bases). V was clipped by 10 bases and J by 4 bases, with 13 bases between them. The CDR3 runs to 12 residues. CDR1 MDHEN and CDR2 SYDVKM come from the germline V gene. The CDR3, as DNA: TGTGCCACCAGGGTCGGGAGCACTGAAGCTTTCTTT. Amino acids: CATRVGSTEAFF. Full variable domain (missing parts from reference TRBV28 and TRBJ1-1): DVKVTQSSRYLVKRTGEKVFLECVQDMDHENMFWYRQDPGLGLRLIYFSYDVKMKEKGDIPEGYSVSREKKERFSLILESASTNQTSMYLCATRVGSTEAFFGQGTRLTVV.

This clonotype showed up many times. The chain couples TRBV19 to TRBJ2-7; the D gene is possibly TRBD1 (5 bases). The ends were cut back, 8 bases at V and 1 base at J, with 12 bases in the middle. CDR1 is LNHDA, CDR2 SQIVND, per germline (reference sequence). The CDR3 consists of 13 residues. CDR3 residues: CASSEGASYEQYF. The CDR3 DNA sequence: TGTGCCAGTTCGGAAGGGGCGTCCTACGAGCAGTACTTC.

In nucleotides, the CDR3 is TGTGCCAGCAGCGTAGGGGGGGCGCTTAATCAGCCCCAGCATTTT. It translates to CASSVGGALNQPQHF. The chain has TRBV9 and TRBJ1-5, with a tentative D call TRBD1 (6 bases). Germline CDR1 reads SGDLS; CDR2 reads YYNGEE. The length of the CDR3 is 15 residues. Between the trimmed V and J ends, which lost 0 bases and 4 bases, there was a span of 11 bases.

This clonotype was counted between two and nine times. The chain recombines TRBV30 with TRBJ2-3; a weak D match, TRBD2 (6 bases). This CDR3 has 14 amino acids. The V gene's germline CDR1 is GTSNPN and CDR2 SVGIG (reference sequence). The V gene lost 2 bases and the J gene lost 1 base, with 10 bases spanning the gap. CDR3 amino acids: CAWSTGSGTDTQYF. The CDR3 nucleotides are TGTGCCTGGAGTACCGGGAGCGGCACAGATACGCAGTATTTT.

Only a few counts were recorded for this clonotype. The V gene is TRBV24-1, the J gene TRBJ2-3; 9 bases are shared with TRBD1. CDR3 length: 17 residues. Germline V gives CDR1 KGHDR, CDR2 SFDVKD. V trimming: 4 bases; J trimming: 4 bases; junction bases outside the gene matches: 11. Here the CDR3 reads CATSDSGTGSFADTQYF. The CDR3 DNA sequence: TGTGCCACCAGTGACTCCGGGACAGGGAGTTTTGCAGATACGCAGTATTTT.

In its sample, this clonotype was seen a few times. The chain uses TRBV12-3 or TRBV12-4 and TRBJ1-1; possible D gene TRBD1, 6 bases. Between the trimmed V and J ends, which lost 8 bases and 4 bases, there was a span of 14 bases. CDR3 length: 13 residues. In nucleotides, the CDR3 is TGTGCCAGCTCTACAGGGATGAGCACTGAAGCTTTCTTT. It encodes CASSTGMSTEAFF.